These T cell receptor beta chains were read from a single sample in a study of blood T cell repertoires in COVID-19. Profiling relied on immunoSEQ multiplex PCR, and the TCRdb table lists in-frame clones only, not all of them. This sample has 70,000 to 85,000 clones, with around four fifths found just once. Sequencing was done on a sample of peripheral blood. The receptors were gathered from a man older than 75 with active or convalescent COVID-19. Each CDR3 is given with its conserved first and last residue. D genes are given only for firm matches. Clone size is given for some rows only: seen once, a few or many times, or a class if the clone is expanded.

V gene	J gene	D gene	clone size	CDR3 length	CDR3 protein	CDR3 DNA
TRBV7-9	TRBJ1-2	-	once	13	CASSPQRNYGYTF	TGTGCCAGCAGTCCCCAGAGGAACTATGGCTACACCTTC
TRBV29-1	TRBJ2-7	TRBD2	-	16	CSVGYGLAEFSYEQYF	TGCAGCGTTGGTTACGGACTAGCGGAATTCTCCTACGAGCAGTACTTC
TRBV29-1	TRBJ2-7	TRBD2	-	13	CSVGLAGPYEQYF	TGCAGCGTCGGACTAGCGGGGCCTTACGAGCAGTACTTC
TRBV19	TRBJ2-1	TRBD2	-	13	CASSISSGNEQFF	TGTGCCAGTAGTATTTCTAGCGGAAATGAGCAGTTCTTC
TRBV28	TRBJ1-2	TRBD1	-	14	CASSPDGTGRGYTF	TGTGCCAGCAGTCCAGACGGGACAGGGCGCGGCTACACCTTC
TRBV29-1	TRBJ2-7	TRBD2	-	14	CSAQLAFSSYEQYF	TGCAGCGCCCAACTAGCGTTCAGCTCCTACGAGCAGTACTTC
TRBV5-1	TRBJ2-5	TRBD2	-	18	CASSRATGTSGNQETQYF	TGCGCCAGCAGCCGCGCGACCGGGACTAGCGGGAACCAAGAGACCCAGTACTTC
TRBV2	TRBJ1-5	-	-	15	CASRGRTGGNQPQHF	TGTGCCAGCAGGGGCAGGACGGGGGGCAATCAGCCCCAGCATTTT
TRBV2	TRBJ2-7	-	-	11	CATRQGYEQYF	TGTGCCACTAGGCAAGGCTACGAGCAGTACTTC
TRBV7-3	TRBJ2-2	-	many	14	CASSSRTISGELFF	TGTGCCAGCAGCTCTCGGACTATCTCCGGGGAGCTGTTTTTT
TRBV29-1	TRBJ1-2	TRBD1	-	14	CSVELGQGAYGYTF	TGCAGCGTTGAATTGGGACAGGGGGCCTATGGCTACACCTTC
TRBV19	TRBJ2-7	TRBD2	-	17	CASSISLLAGVSYEQYF	TGTGCCAGTAGTATCTCACTTCTAGCGGGGGTATCCTACGAGCAGTACTTC
TRBV6-1	TRBJ2-2	-	few	16	CASSVTGTLNTGELFF	TGTGCCAGCAGTGTCACCGGGACACTTAACACCGGGGAGCTGTTTTTT
TRBV19	TRBJ2-1	TRBD1	-	15	CASSIRDRYYNEQFF	TGTGCCAGTAGTATTCGGGACAGGTACTACAATGAGCAGTTCTTC
TRBV11-2	TRBJ2-1	-	-	16	CASSRYGQYSYNEQFF	TGTGCCAGCAGCCGATATGGACAGTACTCCTACAATGAGCAGTTCTTC
TRBV9	TRBJ2-1	-	-	14	CASSQLDTYNEQFF	TGTGCCAGCAGCCAATTGGACACTTACAATGAGCAGTTCTTC
TRBV2	TRBJ1-2	-	-	15	CASSAVGRATYGYTF	TGTGCCAGCAGTGCGGTCGGGCGGGCTACCTATGGCTACACCTTC
TRBV9	TRBJ1-3	TRBD1	-	15	CASSASTGGGNTIYF	TGTGCCAGCAGCGCCTCGACAGGGGGAGGAAACACCATATATTTT
TRBV4-2	TRBJ1-2	-	-	16	CASSQHGTPVPYGYTF	TGTGCCAGCAGCCAACACGGGACACCGGTACCATATGGCTACACCTTC
TRBV6-5	TRBJ1-2	-	once	15	CASSYSILISDGYTF	TGTGCCAGCAGTTACTCGATCTTGATTAGTGATGGCTACACCTTC
TRBV25-1	TRBJ2-1	TRBD2	-	17	CASSYSGGWGSGYEQFF	TGTGCCAGCAGTTACTCGGGGGGTTGGGGGTCGGGCTATGAGCAGTTCTTC
TRBV30	TRBJ2-1	TRBD2	-	17	CAWSVSSGLAAYNEQFF	TGTGCCTGGAGTGTGTCGTCGGGACTAGCGGCTTACAATGAGCAGTTCTTC
TRBV29-1	TRBJ1-1	-	-	14	CSVVGTSLNTEAFF	TGCAGCGTTGTTGGGACATCGTTGAACACTGAAGCTTTCTTT
TRBV5-1	TRBJ2-7	TRBD2	-	17	CASSLAARLAGPYEQYF	TGCGCCAGCAGCTTGGCCGCCCGACTAGCGGGTCCCTACGAGCAGTACTTC
TRBV11-3	TRBJ2-2	-	-	13	CASRRANTGELFF	TGTGCCAGCAGACGCGCAAACACCGGGGAGCTGTTTTTT
TRBV5-1	TRBJ1-1	-	-	15	CASSTARSGNTEAFF	TGCGCCAGCAGCACCGCTCGCTCGGGGAACACTGAAGCTTTCTTT
TRBV18	TRBJ1-4	-	-	14	CASSPNSGNEKLFF	TGTGCCAGCTCACCAAATTCGGGGAATGAAAAACTGTTTTTT